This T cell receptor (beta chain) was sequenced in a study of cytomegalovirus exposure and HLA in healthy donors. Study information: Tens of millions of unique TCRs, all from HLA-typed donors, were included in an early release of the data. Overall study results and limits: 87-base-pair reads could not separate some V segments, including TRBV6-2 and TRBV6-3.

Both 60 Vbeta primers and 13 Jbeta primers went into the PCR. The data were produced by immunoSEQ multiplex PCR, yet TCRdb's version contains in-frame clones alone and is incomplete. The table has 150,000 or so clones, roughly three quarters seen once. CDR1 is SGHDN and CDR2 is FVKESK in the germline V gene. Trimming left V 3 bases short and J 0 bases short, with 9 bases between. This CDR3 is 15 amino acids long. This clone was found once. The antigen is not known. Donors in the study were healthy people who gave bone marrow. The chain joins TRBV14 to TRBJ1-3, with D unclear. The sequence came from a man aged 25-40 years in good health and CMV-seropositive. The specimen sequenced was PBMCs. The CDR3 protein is CASSHLERSGNTIYF. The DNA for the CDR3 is TGTGCCAGCAGCCACCTTGAGCGCTCTGGAAACACCATATATTTT.